This T cell receptor (beta chain) was recovered during a study of T-cell reconstitution after alpha-beta-depleted transplantation in children (TCRdb year 2016). Regarding the research as a whole: Using TCR repertoire profiling, the study followed T-cell immune reconstitution in a quantitative way in children after TCRalphabeta/CD19-depleted allogeneic hematopoietic cell transplantation.

The library was made by PCR. Sequencer: Illumina HiSeq 2500. TCR library preparation used molecular barcoding, with unique molecular identifiers applied to normalize quantification of the TCRbeta repertoire. Using fastp trimming at Q25 and MiXCR clonotype assembly, TCRdb reanalyzed the public sequencing data and kept in-frame beta chains. All rows with the same CDR3 protein become a single entry with the most common DNA and genes. Counted in this sample were approximately 80,000 distinct CDR3 sequences; around an eighth of them appeared once. Together, the top ten hold 25% to 30% of the sample. The meaning of the sample's treatment or condition label: allogeneic hematopoietic cell transplantation with graft depleted of TCRalphabeta T cells and CD19 B cells. The transplant recipients were children given TCRalphabeta/CD19-depleted allogeneic hematopoietic cell grafts. This clonotype was recorded only once. The antigen it recognizes is unknown. A junction end diverges from the germline sequence, so it may reflect a read error.

The full study reports these points: Over the following months the frequencies of hyperexpanded clones went down, and after one year T-cell counts and TCRbeta diversity were mostly credited to newly produced T cells. The apparently early alphabetaT-cell count recovery about two months after transplant was reportedly dependent on only several hundred rapidly expanded clones derived from non-depleted graft cells. In some patients, the high TCRbeta diversity seen at day 60 was put down to recipient T cells and intrathymic progenitors that had survived conditioning.

The CDR3, from cysteine to phenylalanine, totals 10 residues. Only CDR3 DNA remains: 30 bases, in frame from the first base. Based on the germline V gene, the CDR1 and CDR2 sequences are SGHRS and YFSETQ. The chain couples TRBV5-1 to TRBJ2-3; the D segment cannot be called with confidence. The material sequenced was PBMCs, mostly from graft donor cells, taken 180 days after TCRalphabeta/CD19-depleted stem cell transplant. The TCR was taken from a male patient between 2 and 15 years old who had a stem cell transplant for acute lymphoblastic leukemia, so the T cells may come from the graft donor. The CDR3 protein sequence reads: CASSWAYSDF. The sequenced DNA: TGCGCCAGCAGCTGGGCCTACAGTGATTTT.